This is a list of T cell receptor beta chains from one sample in a study of blood T cells in healthy people across ages. TCRdb ran MiXCR on the 5' RACE reads and lists one entry per CDR3 protein. This table holds some 1.5 million distinct CDR3 sequences, 28% found once. Specimen: blood. The receptors come from a young woman in good health. Both conserved end residues are part of each CDR3. A D gene is named only where the DNA matches it firmly. Clone size, where shown, is once, few, many, or a class for clones that have expanded.

clone_size d_call j_call v_call cdr3_nt cdr3_aa
. . TRBJ1-1 TRBV7-2 TGTGCCAGCAGCTTGGGTGGAGTACGCACTGAAGCTTTCTTT CASSLGGVRTEAFF
few TRBD2 TRBJ2-1 TRBV9 TGTGCCAGCAGCGTAGGGTCTAGCGGGGGTAAGCAGTTCTTC CASSVGSSGGKQFF
. . TRBJ2-1 TRBV20-1 TGCAGTGCTAGAGCCGACTCGGCCCACTACAATGAGCAGTTCTTC CSARADSAHYNEQFF
. . TRBJ2-7 TRBV27 TGTGCCAGCAGTTCCAAGCCGGACGGATTCTACGAGCAGTACTTC CASSSKPDGFYEQYF
many . TRBJ2-7 TRBV10-3 TGTGCCATCAGCTCAGACTACGAGCAGTACTTC CAISSDYEQYF
few . TRBJ2-1 TRBV20-1 TGCAGTGCTAGCCGGGTCGGGACCTACAATGAGCAGTTCTTC CSASRVGTYNEQFF
few . TRBJ2-7 TRBV20-1 TGCAGTGCTACCTTCCGAGAGTCCGAGCAGTACTTC CSATFRESEQYF
. TRBD1 TRBJ2-3 TRBV5-1 TGCGCCAGCAGCTTGGAGGGGACAGGGACAGTTACGCAGTATTTT CASSLEGTGTVTQYF
few . TRBJ2-5 TRBV14 TGTGCCAGCAGCCAAGAGGTGACTATGCGTAAAGAGACCCAGTACTTC CASSQEVTMRKETQYF
. . TRBJ2-7 TRBV20-1 TGCAGTGGGGGTACCTCCTACGAGCAGTACTTC CSGGTSYEQYF
. . TRBJ2-5 TRBV9 TGTGCCAGCAGCCCCCGACAGGTGGGTAGGGAGCAGTACTTC CASSPRQVGREQYF